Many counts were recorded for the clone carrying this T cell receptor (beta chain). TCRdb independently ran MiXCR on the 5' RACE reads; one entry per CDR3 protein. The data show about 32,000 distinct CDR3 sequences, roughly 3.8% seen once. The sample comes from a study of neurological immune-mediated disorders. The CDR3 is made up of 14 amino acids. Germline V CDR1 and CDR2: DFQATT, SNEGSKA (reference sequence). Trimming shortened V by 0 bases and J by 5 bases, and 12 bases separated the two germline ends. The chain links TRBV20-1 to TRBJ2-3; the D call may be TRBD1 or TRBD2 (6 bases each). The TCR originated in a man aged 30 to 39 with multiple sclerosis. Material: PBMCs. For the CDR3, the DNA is TGCAGTGCTAGAGATGAAGGGGGGCGAGATACGCAGTATTTT. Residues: CSARDEGGRDTQYF.